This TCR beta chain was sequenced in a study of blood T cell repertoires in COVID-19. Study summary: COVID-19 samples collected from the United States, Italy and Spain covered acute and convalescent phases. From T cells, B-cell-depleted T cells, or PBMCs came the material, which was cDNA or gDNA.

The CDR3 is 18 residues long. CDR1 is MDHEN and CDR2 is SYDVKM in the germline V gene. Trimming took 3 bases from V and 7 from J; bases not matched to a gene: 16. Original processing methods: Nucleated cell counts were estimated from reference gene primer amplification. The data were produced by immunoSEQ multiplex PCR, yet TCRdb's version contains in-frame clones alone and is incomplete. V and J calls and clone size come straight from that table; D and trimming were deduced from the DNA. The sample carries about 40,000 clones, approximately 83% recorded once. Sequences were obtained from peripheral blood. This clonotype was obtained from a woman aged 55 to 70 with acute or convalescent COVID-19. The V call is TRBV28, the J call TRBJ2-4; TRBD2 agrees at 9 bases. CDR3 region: CASSLGPSRLAGNNIQYF. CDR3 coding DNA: TGTGCCAGCAGTTTGGGACCGAGTCGGCTAGCGGGAAACAACATTCAGTACTTC.